Listed below are T cell receptor beta chains from one sample, sequenced in a study of cytomegalovirus exposure and HLA in healthy donors. Clones were read by immunoSEQ multiplex PCR, and TCRdb kept only the in-frame ones, dropping some. The sample consists of about 100,000 clones, around 83% of them appearing once. The sequencing input was PBMCs. These receptor sequences come from a woman aged 18-29 years in good health and CMV-seronegative. Each CDR3 is given with its conserved first and last residue. The D gene is left open where the match is weak. Only part of the rows carry a size: once, few, many, or a class if the clone is expanded.

V: TRBV25-1
size: .
D: TRBD1
J: TRBJ2-5
DNA: TGTGCCAGCAGTCGACGGACAGGGCAAACGGGGGAGACCCAGTACTTC
CDR3: CASSRRTGQTGETQYF

V: TRBV4-2
size: .
D: TRBD2
J: TRBJ2-3
DNA: TGTGCCAGCAGCCAAGCTGGTGGGGGGGCAGATACGCAGTATTTT
CDR3: CASSQAGGGADTQYF

V: TRBV6-6
size: .
D: .
J: TRBJ1-1
DNA: TGTGCCAGCCGAGGGGGGGGGAACACTGAAGCTTTCTTT
CDR3: CASRGGGNTEAFF

V: TRBV9
size: .
D: .
J: TRBJ2-7
DNA: TGTGCCAGCAGCCCCCGTTTGGCCCGAGGCGAGCAGTACTTC
CDR3: CASSPRLARGEQYF

V: TRBV19
size: .
D: .
J: TRBJ1-1
DNA: TGTGCCAGCGCTGACAGGAACACTGAAGCTTTCTTT
CDR3: CASADRNTEAFF

V: TRBV4-3
size: .
D: .
J: TRBJ2-7
DNA: TGCGCCAGCAGCCAAGAGCGAGGTTACTCCTACGAGCAGTACTTC
CDR3: CASSQERGYSYEQYF

V: TRBV9
size: .
D: .
J: TRBJ2-7
DNA: TGTGCCAGCAGCGTAGGAGCGGCAGGCTCCTACGAGCAGTACTTC
CDR3: CASSVGAAGSYEQYF

V: TRBV5-8
size: few
D: .
J: TRBJ1-2
DNA: TGTGCCAGCAGCTTGGTCACAGGATTCCGCGGCTACACCTTC
CDR3: CASSLVTGFRGYTF

V: TRBV4-1
size: .
D: TRBD1
J: TRBJ2-7
DNA: TGCGCCAGCAGAACAGGGACAGGGAAGTACGAGCAGTACTTC
CDR3: CASRTGTGKYEQYF

V: TRBV28
size: .
D: TRBD2
J: TRBJ2-5
DNA: TGTGCCAGCAGTTCTAGCGGGGGGGCCGTGGAGACCCAGTACTTC
CDR3: CASSSSGGAVETQYF

V: TRBV5-1
size: .
D: TRBD1
J: TRBJ2-1
DNA: TGCGCCAGCAGCTTGGCCAGTAGGGGGCCCTACAATGAGCAGTTCTTC
CDR3: CASSLASRGPYNEQFF

V: TRBV7-7
size: .
D: TRBD2
J: TRBJ2-1
DNA: TGTGCTAGCAGCTTTAAGACTAGCGGCTACAATGAGCAGTTCTTC
CDR3: CASSFKTSGYNEQFF

V: TRBV5-8
size: .
D: .
J: TRBJ2-4
DNA: TGTGCCAGCAGCTCGAGGCCTGAAGGGGGAGCCAAAAACATTCAGTACTTC
CDR3: CASSSRPEGGAKNIQYF

V: TRBV4-1
size: .
D: .
J: TRBJ2-7
DNA: TGCGCCAGCAGCTTTCAACAGGGAATGGCCTACGAGCAGTACTTC
CDR3: CASSFQQGMAYEQYF

V: TRBV5-4
size: once
D: TRBD2
J: TRBJ2-2
DNA: TGTGCCAGCACCCAGGCGGGGGGGTTCGCCGGGGAGCTGTTTTTT
CDR3: CASTQAGGFAGELFF

V: TRBV7-9
size: .
D: TRBD1
J: TRBJ1-2
DNA: TGTGCCAGCAGCCCTGGACAGGGCGGTCGCTACACCTTC
CDR3: CASSPGQGGRYTF

V: TRBV6-6
size: .
D: .
J: TRBJ1-2
DNA: TGTGCCAGCAGTTACCCAGTCAAGGGGTTCTATGGCTACACCTTC
CDR3: CASSYPVKGFYGYTF

V: TRBV18
size: .
D: TRBD2
J: TRBJ2-3
DNA: TGTGCCAGCTCACCCTTCGGGACTAGCGGGCTCACAGATACGCAGTATTTT
CDR3: CASSPFGTSGLTDTQYF

V: TRBV19
size: .
D: .
J: TRBJ2-2
DNA: TGTGCCAGTAGTATTGGAACAGAGAACACCGGGGAGCTGTTTTTT
CDR3: CASSIGTENTGELFF

V: TRBV30
size: .
D: .
J: TRBJ1-1
DNA: TGTGCCTGGAGAGAGGGCACTGAAGCTTTCTTT
CDR3: CAWREGTEAFF

V: TRBV27
size: .
D: .
J: TRBJ1-2
DNA: TGTGCCAGCAGTGAAAATCGTCGGGACTATAACTATGGCTACACCTTC
CDR3: CASSENRRDYNYGYTF

V: TRBV2
size: .
D: TRBD2
J: TRBJ2-3
DNA: TGTGCCAGCAGAGAGGGTAGCGGGAGTGTTACGCAGTATTTT
CDR3: CASREGSGSVTQYF

V: TRBV18
size: .
D: TRBD1
J: TRBJ2-7
DNA: TGTGCCAGCTCACAGGACAGGGGGAACTACGAGCAGTACTTC
CDR3: CASSQDRGNYEQYF

V: TRBV5-4
size: .
D: TRBD1
J: TRBJ1-1
DNA: TGTGCCAGCAGCGCAACAGGGGGCTGGGCGAACACTGAAGCTTTCTTT
CDR3: CASSATGGWANTEAFF

V: TRBV4-1
size: .
D: .
J: TRBJ1-1
DNA: TGCGCCAGCAGCCACTGGGGCCCCCACACTGAAGCTTTCTTT
CDR3: CASSHWGPHTEAFF

V: TRBV4-1
size: .
D: TRBD2
J: TRBJ2-5
DNA: TGCGCCAGCAGCCAAGATGGACTAGCGGGGGGGCGGGAAGAGACCCAGTACTTC
CDR3: CASSQDGLAGGREETQYF

V: TRBV5-1
size: .
D: TRBD2
J: TRBJ2-2
DNA: TGCGCCAGCAGCCTGGGACTAGGCACCGGGGAGCTGTTTTTT
CDR3: CASSLGLGTGELFF

V: TRBV5-8
size: .
D: TRBD1
J: TRBJ1-1
DNA: TGTGCCAGCAGCCTGGGGGCAGGGGGGAGGACTGAAGCTTTCTTT
CDR3: CASSLGAGGRTEAFF

V: TRBV7-2
size: once
D: TRBD1
J: TRBJ2-2
DNA: TGTGCCAGCAGCGTCAACAGACAGGGGGGGACCGGGGAGCTGTTTTTT
CDR3: CASSVNRQGGTGELFF

V: TRBV4-3
size: .
D: TRBD1
J: TRBJ1-1
DNA: TGCGCCAGCAGCCAAGATGACGGGACAGGGGATCGAGCTTTCTTT
CDR3: CASSQDDGTGDRAFF

V: TRBV19
size: .
D: TRBD1
J: TRBJ1-5
DNA: TGTGCCAGTAGCTCACAGGGGTATCCTACCGATCAGCCCCAGCATTTT
CDR3: CASSSQGYPTDQPQHF

V: TRBV13
size: .
D: .
J: TRBJ1-4
DNA: TGTGCCAGCAGCTACGACAGAGAAAAACTGTTTTTT
CDR3: CASSYDREKLFF

V: TRBV5-4
size: .
D: TRBD2
J: TRBJ2-7
DNA: TGTGCCAGCAGCTTGGCACCTAGCGGAAGGTACGAGCAGTACTTC
CDR3: CASSLAPSGRYEQYF

V: TRBV28
size: .
D: TRBD2
J: TRBJ2-2
DNA: TGTGCCAGCAGTTTAGCTTTAGCGGGGTACACCGGGGAGCTGTTTTTT
CDR3: CASSLALAGYTGELFF

V: TRBV30
size: .
D: .
J: TRBJ1-6
DNA: TGTGCCTGGAGTTTCAGGGGATTACTTGTTTCACCCCTCCACTTT
CDR3: CAWSFRGLLVSPLHF

V: TRBV7-8
size: .
D: .
J: TRBJ2-7
DNA: TGTGCCAGCAGCCAAAAAGGGACTGCCTACGAGCAGTACTTC
CDR3: CASSQKGTAYEQYF

V: TRBV19
size: .
D: TRBD1
J: TRBJ2-5
DNA: TGTGCCAGTAGTCCCTACCATTACAGGGGAGAAGAGACCCAGTACTTC
CDR3: CASSPYHYRGEETQYF

V: TRBV30
size: .
D: .
J: TRBJ1-1
DNA: TGTGCCTGGAAGGACAGATTCCAATTCATGAACACTGAAGCTTTCTTT
CDR3: CAWKDRFQFMNTEAFF

V: TRBV6-6
size: .
D: TRBD2
J: TRBJ2-7
DNA: TGTGCCAGCAGTTACGAGCCAGCGGGGGTCCTCTACGAGCAGTACTTC
CDR3: CASSYEPAGVLYEQYF

V: TRBV29-1
size: .
D: .
J: TRBJ1-1
DNA: TGCAGCGGCGCCGGGGGAATGAACACTGAAGCTTTCTTT
CDR3: CSGAGGMNTEAFF

V: TRBV7-8
size: .
D: TRBD1
J: TRBJ1-1
DNA: TGTGCCAGCAGCTTGGACAGGGGCAGGGGTATGAACACTGAAGCTTTCTTT
CDR3: CASSLDRGRGMNTEAFF

V: TRBV4-3
size: .
D: .
J: TRBJ2-1
DNA: TGCGCCAGCAGCCAAGGACTAGGGGGGGCCCTCTACAATGAGCAGTTCTTC
CDR3: CASSQGLGGALYNEQFF